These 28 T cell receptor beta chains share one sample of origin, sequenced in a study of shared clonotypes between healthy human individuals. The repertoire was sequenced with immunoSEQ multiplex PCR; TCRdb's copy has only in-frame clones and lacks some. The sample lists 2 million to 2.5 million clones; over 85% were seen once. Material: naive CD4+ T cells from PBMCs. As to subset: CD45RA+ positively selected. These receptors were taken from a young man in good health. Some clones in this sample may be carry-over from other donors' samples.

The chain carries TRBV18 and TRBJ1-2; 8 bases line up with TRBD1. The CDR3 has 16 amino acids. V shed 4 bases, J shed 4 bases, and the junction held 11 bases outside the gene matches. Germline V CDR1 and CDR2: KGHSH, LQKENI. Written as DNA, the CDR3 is TGTGCCAGCTCACTCCCGGGACAGGTTTCCCTCTATGGCTACACCTTC. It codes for CASSLPGQVSLYGYTF.

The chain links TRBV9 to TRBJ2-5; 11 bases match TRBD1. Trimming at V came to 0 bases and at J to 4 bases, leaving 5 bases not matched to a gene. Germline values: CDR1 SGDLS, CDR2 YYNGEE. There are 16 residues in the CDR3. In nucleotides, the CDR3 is TGTGCCAGCAGCGTAGGAGGGACAGGGGGAGTAGAGACCCAGTACTTC. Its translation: CASSVGGTGGVETQYF.

CDR3 amino acids: CSAGTSFEQFF. For the CDR3, the DNA is TGCAGCGCCGGAACTAGCTTTGAGCAGTTCTTC. This sequence joins TRBV29-1 and TRBJ2-1; D possibly corresponds to TRBD2 (6 bases). CDR3 length: 11 amino acids. Trimming stripped 7 bases from V and 9 bases from J, with 13 bases between. CDR1 SQVTM and CDR2 ANQGSEA come from the germline V gene.

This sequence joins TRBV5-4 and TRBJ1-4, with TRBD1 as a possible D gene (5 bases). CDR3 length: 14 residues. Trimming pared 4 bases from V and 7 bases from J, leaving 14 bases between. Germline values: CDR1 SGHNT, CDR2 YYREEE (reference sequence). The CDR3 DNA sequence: TGTGCCAGCAGCAAGACAGTGGAGAGTGAAAAACTGTTTTTT. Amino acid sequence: CASSKTVESEKLFF.

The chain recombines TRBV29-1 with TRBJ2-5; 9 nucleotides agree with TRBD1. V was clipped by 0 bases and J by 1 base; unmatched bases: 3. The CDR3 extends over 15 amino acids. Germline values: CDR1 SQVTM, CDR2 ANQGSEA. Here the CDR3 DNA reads TGCAGCGTTGAAGATCTGGACAGGGGCCAAGAGACCCAGTACTTC. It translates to CSVEDLDRGQETQYF.

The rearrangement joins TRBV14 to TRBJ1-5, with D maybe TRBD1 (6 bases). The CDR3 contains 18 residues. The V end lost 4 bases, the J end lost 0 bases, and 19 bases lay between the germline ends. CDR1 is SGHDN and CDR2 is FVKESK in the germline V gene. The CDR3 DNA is TGTGCCAGCAGCCCCGTCAGCTACAGGGTCGATAGCAATCAGCCCCAGCATTTT. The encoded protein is CASSPVSYRVDSNQPQHF.

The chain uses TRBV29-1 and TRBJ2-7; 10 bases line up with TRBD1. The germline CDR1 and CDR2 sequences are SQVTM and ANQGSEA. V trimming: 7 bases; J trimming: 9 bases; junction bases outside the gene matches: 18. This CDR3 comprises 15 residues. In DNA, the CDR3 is TGCAGCGCTGAGGGTTTGGGGGACAGGGGACCGCGGCAGTACTTC. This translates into CSAEGLGDRGPRQYF.

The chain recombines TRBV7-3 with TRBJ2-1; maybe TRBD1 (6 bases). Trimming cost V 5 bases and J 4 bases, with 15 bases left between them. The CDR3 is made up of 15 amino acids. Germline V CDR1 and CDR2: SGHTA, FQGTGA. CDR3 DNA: TGTGCCAGCAGCCTCAACAGGGCGGGTTACAATGAGCAGTTCTTC. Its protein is CASSLNRAGYNEQFF.

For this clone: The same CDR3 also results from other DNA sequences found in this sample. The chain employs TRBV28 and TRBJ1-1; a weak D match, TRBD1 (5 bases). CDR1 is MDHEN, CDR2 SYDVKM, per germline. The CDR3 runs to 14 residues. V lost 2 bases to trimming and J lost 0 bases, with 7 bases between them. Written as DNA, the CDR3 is TGTGCCAGCAGTTTACAGGGCCTGAACACTGAAGCTTTCTTT. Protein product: CASSLQGLNTEAFF.

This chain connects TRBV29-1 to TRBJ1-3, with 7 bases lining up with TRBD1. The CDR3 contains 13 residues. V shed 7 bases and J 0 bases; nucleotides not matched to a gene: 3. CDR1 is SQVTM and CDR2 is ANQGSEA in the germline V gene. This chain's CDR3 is CSAGQTSGNTIYF. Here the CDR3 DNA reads TGCAGCGCGGGACAGACCTCTGGAAACACCATATATTTT.

The CDR3 DNA sequence: TGTGCCAGCAGCAAAAGAGGTTATTATGGCTACACCTTC. Its protein product is CASSKRGYYGYTF. The chain uses TRBV21-1 and TRBJ1-2. TRBV21-1 is a pseudogene locus. This CDR3 has 13 residues.

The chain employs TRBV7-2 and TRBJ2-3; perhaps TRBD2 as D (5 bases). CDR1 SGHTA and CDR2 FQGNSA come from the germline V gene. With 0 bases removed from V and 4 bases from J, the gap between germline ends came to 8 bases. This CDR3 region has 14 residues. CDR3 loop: CASSLALAADTQYF. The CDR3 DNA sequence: TGTGCCAGCAGCTTAGCGCTAGCAGCAGATACGCAGTATTTT.

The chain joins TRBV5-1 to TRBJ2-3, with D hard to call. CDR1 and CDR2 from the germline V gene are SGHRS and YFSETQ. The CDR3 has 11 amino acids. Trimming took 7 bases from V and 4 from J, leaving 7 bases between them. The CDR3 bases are TGCGCCAGCCACTCCTCAGATACGCAGTATTTT. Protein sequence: CASHSSDTQYF.

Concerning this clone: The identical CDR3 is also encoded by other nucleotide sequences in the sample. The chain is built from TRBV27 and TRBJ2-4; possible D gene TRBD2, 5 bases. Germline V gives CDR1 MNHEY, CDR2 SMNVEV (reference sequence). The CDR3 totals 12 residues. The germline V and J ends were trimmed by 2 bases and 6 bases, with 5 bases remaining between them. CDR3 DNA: TGTGCCAGCAGTTTAGGAGGAAACATTCAGTACTTC. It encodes CASSLGGNIQYF.

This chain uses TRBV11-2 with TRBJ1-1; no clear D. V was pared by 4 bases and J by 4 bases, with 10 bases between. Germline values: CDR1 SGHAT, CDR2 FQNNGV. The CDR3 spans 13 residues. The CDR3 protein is CASSSPLGTEAFF. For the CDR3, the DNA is TGTGCCAGCAGCTCTCCATTGGGCACTGAAGCTTTCTTT.

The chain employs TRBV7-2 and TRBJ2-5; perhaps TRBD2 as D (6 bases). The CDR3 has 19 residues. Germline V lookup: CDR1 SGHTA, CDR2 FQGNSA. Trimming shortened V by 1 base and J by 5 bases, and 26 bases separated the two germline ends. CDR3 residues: CASSLGKRLVGSWRETQYF. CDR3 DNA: TGTGCCAGCAGCTTAGGGAAGAGACTAGTCGGGTCCTGGCGGGAGACCCAGTACTTC.

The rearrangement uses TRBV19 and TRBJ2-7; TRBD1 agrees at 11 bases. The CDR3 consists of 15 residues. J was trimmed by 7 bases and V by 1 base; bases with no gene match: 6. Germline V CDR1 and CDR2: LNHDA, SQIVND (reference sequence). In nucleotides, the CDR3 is TGTGCCAGTAGTATAGCGGGACAGGGGGTTTGGGAGCAGTACTTC. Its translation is CASSIAGQGVWEQYF.

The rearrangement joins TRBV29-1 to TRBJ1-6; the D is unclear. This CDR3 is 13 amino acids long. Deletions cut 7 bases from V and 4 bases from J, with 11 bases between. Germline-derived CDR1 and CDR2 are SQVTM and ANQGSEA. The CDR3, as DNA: TGCAGCGCCACAGAGAATTATAATTCACCCCTCCACTTT. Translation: CSATENYNSPLHF.

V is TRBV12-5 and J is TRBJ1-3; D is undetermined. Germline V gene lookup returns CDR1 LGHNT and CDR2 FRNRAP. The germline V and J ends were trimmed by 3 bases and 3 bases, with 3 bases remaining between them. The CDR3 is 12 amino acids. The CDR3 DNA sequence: TGTGCTAGTGGTTTCGGTGGAAACACCATATATTTT. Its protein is CASGFGGNTIYF.

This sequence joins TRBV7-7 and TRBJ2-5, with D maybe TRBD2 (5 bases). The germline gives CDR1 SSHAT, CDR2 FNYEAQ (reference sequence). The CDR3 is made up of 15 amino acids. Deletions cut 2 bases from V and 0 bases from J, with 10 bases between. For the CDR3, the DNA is TGTGCCAGCAGCTTAAATCCGACTAACCAAGAGACCCAGTACTTC. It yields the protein CASSLNPTNQETQYF.

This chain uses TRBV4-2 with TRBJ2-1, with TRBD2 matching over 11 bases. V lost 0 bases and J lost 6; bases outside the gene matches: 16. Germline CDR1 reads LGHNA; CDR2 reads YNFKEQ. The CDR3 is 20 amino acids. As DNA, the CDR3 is TGTGCCAGCAGCCAAGATGGGACTAGCGGCAGGGTTGGTCGATCCAATGAGCAGTTCTTC. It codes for CASSQDGTSGRVGRSNEQFF.

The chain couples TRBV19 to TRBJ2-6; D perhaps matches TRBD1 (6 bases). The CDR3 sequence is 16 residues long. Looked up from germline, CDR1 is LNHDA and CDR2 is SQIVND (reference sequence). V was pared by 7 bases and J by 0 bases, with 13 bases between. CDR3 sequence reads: CASKGHLYSGANVLTF. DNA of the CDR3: TGTGCCAGTAAGGGACATCTCTACTCTGGGGCCAACGTCCTGACTTTC.

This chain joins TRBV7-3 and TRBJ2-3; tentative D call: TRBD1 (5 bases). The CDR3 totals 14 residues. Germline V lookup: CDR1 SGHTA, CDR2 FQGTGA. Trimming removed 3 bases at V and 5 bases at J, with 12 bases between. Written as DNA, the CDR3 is TGTGCCAGCAGCTTGGCCAGGGTGGGAGATACGCAGTATTTT. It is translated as CASSLARVGDTQYF.

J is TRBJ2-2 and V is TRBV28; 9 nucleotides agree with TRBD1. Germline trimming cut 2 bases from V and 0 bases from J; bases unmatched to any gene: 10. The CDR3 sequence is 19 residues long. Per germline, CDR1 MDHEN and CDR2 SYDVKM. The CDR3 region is CASSLIGQGIPANTGELFF. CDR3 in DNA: TGTGCCAGCAGTTTAATTGGACAGGGGATTCCCGCGAACACCGGGGAGCTGTTTTTT.

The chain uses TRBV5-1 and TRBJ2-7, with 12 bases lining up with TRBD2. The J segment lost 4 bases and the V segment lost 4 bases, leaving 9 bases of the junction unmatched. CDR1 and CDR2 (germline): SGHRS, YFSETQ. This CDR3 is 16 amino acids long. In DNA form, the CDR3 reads TGCGCCAGCAGCCCTTCTAGCGGGAGGGCCGGATACGAGCAGTACTTC. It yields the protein CASSPSSGRAGYEQYF.

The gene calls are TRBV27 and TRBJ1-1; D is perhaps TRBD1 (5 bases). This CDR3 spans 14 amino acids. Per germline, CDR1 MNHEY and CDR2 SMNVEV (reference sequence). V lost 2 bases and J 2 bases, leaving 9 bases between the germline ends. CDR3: CASSLRGVNTEAFF. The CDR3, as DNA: TGTGCCAGCAGTTTAAGGGGCGTTAACACTGAAGCTTTCTTT.

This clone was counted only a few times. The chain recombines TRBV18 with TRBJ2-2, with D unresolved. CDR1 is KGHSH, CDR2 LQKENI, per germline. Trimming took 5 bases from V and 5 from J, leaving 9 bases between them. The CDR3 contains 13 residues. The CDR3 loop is CASSATVTGELFF. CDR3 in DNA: TGTGCCAGCTCAGCCACAGTAACCGGGGAGCTGTTTTTT.

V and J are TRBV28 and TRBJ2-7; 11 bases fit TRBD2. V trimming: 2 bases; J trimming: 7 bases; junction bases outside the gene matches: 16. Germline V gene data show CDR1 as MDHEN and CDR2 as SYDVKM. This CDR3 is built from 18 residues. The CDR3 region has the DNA TGTGCCAGCAGTTTAGATTCTCGTCGACTAGCGGGAAGGGAAGAGCAGTACTTC. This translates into CASSLDSRRLAGREEQYF.